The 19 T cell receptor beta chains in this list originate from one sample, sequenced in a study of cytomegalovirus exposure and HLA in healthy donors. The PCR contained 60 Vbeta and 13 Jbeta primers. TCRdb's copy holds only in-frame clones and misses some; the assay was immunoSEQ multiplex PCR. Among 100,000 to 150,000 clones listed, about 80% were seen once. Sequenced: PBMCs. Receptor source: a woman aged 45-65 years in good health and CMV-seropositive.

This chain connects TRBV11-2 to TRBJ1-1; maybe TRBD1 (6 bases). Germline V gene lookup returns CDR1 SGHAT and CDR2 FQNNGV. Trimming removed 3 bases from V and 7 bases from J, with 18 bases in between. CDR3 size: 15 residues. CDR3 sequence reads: CASSFPGGKKNEAFF. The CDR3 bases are TGTGCCAGCAGCTTCCCGGGGGGCAAAAAGAATGAAGCTTTCTTT.

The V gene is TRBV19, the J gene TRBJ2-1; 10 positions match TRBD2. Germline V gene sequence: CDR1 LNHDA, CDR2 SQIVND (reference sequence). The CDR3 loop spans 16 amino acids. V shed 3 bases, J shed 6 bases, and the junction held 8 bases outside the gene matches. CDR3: CASSILRLAGVNEQFF. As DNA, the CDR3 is TGTGCCAGTAGTATTCTGAGGCTAGCGGGAGTCAATGAGCAGTTCTTC.

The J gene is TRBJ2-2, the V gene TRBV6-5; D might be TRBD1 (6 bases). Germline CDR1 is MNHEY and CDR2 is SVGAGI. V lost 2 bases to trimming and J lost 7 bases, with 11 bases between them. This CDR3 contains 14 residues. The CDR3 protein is CASSYNTGNGELFF. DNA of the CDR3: TGTGCCAGCAGTTACAACACAGGGAACGGGGAGCTGTTTTTT.

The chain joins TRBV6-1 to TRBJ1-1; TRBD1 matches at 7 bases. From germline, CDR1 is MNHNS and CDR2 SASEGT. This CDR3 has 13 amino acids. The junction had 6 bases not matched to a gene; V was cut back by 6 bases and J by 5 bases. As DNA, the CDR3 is TGTGCCAGCAGGGCAGGGGGTGATACTGAAGCTTTCTTT. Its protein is CASRAGGDTEAFF.

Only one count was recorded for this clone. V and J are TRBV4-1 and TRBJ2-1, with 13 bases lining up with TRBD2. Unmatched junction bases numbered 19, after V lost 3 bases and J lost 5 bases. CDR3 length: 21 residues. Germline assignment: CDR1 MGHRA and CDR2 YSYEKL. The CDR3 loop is CASSHLWTSGGPYIRNNEQFF. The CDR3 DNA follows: TGCGCCAGCAGCCACCTCTGGACTAGCGGGGGACCCTACATACGAAACAATGAGCAGTTCTTC.

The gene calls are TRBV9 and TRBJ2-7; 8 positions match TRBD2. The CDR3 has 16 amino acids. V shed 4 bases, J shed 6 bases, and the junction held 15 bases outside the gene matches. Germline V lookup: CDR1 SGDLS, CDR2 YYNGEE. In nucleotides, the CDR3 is TGTGCCAGCAGCCCAAACTCGGGGGGGGTGGGAGGCGAGCAGTACTTC. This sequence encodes CASSPNSGGVGGEQYF.

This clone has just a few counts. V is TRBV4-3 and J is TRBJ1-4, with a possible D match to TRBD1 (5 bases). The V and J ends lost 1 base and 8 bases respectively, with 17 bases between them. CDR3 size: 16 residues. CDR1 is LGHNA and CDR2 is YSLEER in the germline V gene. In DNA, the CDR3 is TGCGCCAGCAGCCAAGCGCGGGGGAAGGGGCGCGAAAAACTGTTTTTT. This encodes CASSQARGKGREKLFF.

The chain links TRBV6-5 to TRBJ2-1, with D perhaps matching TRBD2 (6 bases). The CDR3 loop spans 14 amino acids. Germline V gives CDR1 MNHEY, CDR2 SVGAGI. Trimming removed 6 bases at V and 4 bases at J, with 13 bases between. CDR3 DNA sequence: TGTGCCAGCAGCCAAGGGCTAGCGTACAATGAGCAGTTCTTC. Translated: CASSQGLAYNEQFF.

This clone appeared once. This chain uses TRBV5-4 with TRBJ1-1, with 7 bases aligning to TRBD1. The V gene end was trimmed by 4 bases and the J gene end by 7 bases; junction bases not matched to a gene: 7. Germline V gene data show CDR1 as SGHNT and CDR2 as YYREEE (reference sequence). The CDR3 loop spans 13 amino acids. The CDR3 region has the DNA TGTGCCAGCAGCCCGGACAGGAATAGTGAAGCTTTCTTT. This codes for CASSPDRNSEAFF.

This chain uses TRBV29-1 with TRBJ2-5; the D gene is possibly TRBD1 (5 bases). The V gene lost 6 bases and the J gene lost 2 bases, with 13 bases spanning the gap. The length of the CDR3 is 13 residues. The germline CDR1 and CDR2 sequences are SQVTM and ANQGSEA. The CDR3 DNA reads TGCAGCGTCGCACAGGATTTACAAGAGACCCAGTACTTC. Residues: CSVAQDLQETQYF.

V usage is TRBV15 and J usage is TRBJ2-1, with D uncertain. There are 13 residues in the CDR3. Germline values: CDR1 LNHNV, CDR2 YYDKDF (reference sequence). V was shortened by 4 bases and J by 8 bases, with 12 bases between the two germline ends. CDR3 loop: CATSIEGRDEQFF. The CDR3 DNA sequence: TGTGCCACCAGCATTGAAGGCCGGGATGAGCAGTTCTTC.

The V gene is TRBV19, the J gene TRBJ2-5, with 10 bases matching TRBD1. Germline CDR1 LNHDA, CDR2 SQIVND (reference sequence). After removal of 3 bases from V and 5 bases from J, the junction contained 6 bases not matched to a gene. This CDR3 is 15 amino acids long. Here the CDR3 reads CASSIAGQGKETQYF. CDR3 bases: TGTGCCAGTAGTATCGCGGGACAGGGGAAGGAGACCCAGTACTTC. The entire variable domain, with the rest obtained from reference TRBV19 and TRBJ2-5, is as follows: DGGITQSPKYLFRKEGQNVTLSCEQNLNHDAMYWYRQDPGQGLRLIYYSQIVNDFQKGDIAEGYSVSREKKESFPLTVTSAQKNPTAFYLCASSIAGQGKETQYFGPGTRLLVL.

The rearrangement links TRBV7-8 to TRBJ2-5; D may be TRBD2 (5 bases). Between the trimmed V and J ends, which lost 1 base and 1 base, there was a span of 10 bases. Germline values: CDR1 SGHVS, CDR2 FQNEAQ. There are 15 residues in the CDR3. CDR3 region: CASSLERTSQETQYF. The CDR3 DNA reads TGTGCCAGCAGCTTAGAGAGGACTTCCCAAGAGACCCAGTACTTC. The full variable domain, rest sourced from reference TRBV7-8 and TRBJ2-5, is GAGVSQSPRYKVAKRGQDVALRCDPISGHVSLFWYQQALGQGPEFLTYFQNEAQLDKSGLPSDRFFAERPEGSVSTLKIQRTQQEDSAVYLCASSLERTSQETQYFGPGTRLLVL.

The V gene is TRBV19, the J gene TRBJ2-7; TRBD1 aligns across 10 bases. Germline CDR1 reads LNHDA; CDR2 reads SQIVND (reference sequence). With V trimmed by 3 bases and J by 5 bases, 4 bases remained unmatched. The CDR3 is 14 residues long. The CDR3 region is CASSIPTGGHEQYF. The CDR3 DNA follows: TGTGCCAGTAGTATCCCGACAGGGGGCCACGAGCAGTACTTC.

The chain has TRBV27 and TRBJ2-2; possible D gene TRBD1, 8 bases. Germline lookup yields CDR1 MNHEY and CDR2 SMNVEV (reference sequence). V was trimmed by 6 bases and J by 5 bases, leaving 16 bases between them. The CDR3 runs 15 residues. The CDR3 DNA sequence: TGTGCCAGCAGCCTACAGGGGGGGTTTACCGGGGAGCTGTTTTTT. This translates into CASSLQGGFTGELFF.

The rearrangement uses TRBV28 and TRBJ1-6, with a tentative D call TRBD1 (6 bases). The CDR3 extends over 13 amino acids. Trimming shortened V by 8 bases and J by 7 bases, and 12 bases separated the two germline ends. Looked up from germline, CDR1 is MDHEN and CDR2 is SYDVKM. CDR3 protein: CASRNTGNSPLHF. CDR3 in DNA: TGTGCCAGCCGTAATACAGGGAATTCACCCCTCCACTTT.

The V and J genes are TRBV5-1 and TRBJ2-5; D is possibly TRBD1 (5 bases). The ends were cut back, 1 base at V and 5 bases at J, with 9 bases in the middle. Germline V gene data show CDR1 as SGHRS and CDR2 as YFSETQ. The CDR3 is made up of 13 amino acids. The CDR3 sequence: CASSLFRQETQYF. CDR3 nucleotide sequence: TGCGCCAGCAGCTTGTTCCGACAGGAGACCCAGTACTTC.

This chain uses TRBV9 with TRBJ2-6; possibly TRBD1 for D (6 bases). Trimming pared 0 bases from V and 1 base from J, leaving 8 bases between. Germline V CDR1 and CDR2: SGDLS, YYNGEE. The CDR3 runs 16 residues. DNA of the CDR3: TGTGCCAGCAGCGTAGGAGGGGGATCTGGGGCCAACGTCCTGACTTTC. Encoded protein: CASSVGGGSGANVLTF.

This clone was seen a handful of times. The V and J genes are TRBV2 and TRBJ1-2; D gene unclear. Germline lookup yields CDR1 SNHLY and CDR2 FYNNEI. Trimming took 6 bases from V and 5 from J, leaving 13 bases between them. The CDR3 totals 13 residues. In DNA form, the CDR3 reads TGTGCCAGCAGGGAGGGTTTAATTTATGGCTACACCTTC. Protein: CASREGLIYGYTF.